The T cell receptor (beta chain) described here comes from a study of blood T cell repertoires in COVID-19. Overall study: Acute and convalescent COVID-19 samples came from the United States, Italy and Spain. PBMCs, B-cell-depleted T cells, or T cells were the source of the cDNA or gDNA that made up the material.

Patients at the Seattle site were enrolled during active infection and followed longitudinally. Generated by immunoSEQ multiplex PCR, the TCRdb table keeps only in-frame clones and is missing some. The repertoire has some 370,000 clones, 87% of them found once; the top ten carry about 10%. Germline V gene sequence: CDR1 SQVTM, CDR2 ANQGSEA. The CDR3 consists of 13 residues. The V and J ends lost 8 bases and 9 bases, in that order; junction bases with no gene match: 13. This sequence was found in a woman in her twenties or thirties with COVID-19, enrolled during active disease. Sequenced: peripheral blood. J is TRBJ2-1 and V is TRBV29-1; 7 nucleotides align to TRBD2. This chain's CDR3 is CSLPTSLGSEQFF. The CDR3, as DNA: TGCAGCCTTCCGACTAGCCTGGGGAGTGAGCAGTTCTTC.